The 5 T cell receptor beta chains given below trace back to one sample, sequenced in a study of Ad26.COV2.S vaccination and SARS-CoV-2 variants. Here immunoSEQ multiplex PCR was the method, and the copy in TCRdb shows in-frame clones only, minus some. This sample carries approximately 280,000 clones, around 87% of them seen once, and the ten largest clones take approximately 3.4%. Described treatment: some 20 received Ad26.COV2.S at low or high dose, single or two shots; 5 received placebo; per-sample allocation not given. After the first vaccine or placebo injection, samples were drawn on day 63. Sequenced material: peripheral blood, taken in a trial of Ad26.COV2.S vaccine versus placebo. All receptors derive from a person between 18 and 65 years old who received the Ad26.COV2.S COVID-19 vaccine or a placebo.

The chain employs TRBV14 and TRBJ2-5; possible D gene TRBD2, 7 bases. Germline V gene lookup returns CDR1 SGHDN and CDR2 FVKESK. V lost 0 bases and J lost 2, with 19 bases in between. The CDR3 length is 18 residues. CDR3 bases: TGTGCCAGCAGCCAAGATGGGCCAAGGGGGGGCCGGCAAGAGACCCAGTACTTC. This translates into CASSQDGPRGGRQETQYF.

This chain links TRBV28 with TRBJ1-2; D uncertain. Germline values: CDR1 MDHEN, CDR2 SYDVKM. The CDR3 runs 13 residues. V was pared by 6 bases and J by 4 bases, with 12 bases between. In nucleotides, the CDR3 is TGTGCCAGCAGGTCGGACGGGTTCTATGGCTACACCTTC. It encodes CASRSDGFYGYTF.

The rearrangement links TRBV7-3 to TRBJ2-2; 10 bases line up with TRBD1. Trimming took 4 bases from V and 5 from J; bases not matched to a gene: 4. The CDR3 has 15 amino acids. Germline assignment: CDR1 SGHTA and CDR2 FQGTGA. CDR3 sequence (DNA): TGTGCCAGCAGCTCCCAGGGACAGGGGACCGGGGAGCTGTTTTTT. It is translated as CASSSQGQGTGELFF.

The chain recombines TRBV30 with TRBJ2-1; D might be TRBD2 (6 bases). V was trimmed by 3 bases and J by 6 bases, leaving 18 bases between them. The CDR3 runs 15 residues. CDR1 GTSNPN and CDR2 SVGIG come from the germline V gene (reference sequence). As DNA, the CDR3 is TGTGCCTGGAGGGGGGGTGGAGGGCCGAGCAATGAGCAGTTCTTC. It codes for CAWRGGGGPSNEQFF.

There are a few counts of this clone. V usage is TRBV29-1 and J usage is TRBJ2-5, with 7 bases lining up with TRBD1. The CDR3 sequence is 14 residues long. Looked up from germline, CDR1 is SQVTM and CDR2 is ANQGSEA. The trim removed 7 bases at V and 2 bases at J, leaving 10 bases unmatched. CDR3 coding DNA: TGCAGCGCCACAGTGGGCAGGGGGCAAGAGACCCAGTACTTC. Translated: CSATVGRGQETQYF. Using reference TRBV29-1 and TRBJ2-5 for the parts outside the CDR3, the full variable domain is SAVISQKPSRDICQRGTSLTIQCQVDSQVTMMFWYRQQPGQSLTLIATANQGSEATYESGFVIDKFPISRPNLTFSTLTVSNMSPEDSSIYLCSATVGRGQETQYFGPGTRLLVL.